This passage covers 5 T cell receptor beta chains from one sample sequenced in a study of blood T cell repertoires in COVID-19. Sequenced by immunoSEQ multiplex PCR; TCRdb stores in-frame clones only, minus some. Counted here are roughly 53,000 clones, roughly 87% occurring once; the ten biggest clones make up 1.6%. Specimen: peripheral blood. The receptors were gathered from a man aged 55 to 70 with acute or convalescent COVID-19.

The genes are TRBV6-5 and TRBJ1-3; TRBD1 matches 7 bases. J gave up 1 base and V 5 bases, and 5 bases lay outside the gene matches. In germline, CDR1 is MNHEY, CDR2 SVGAGI. The CDR3 sequence is 15 residues long. The CDR3 sequence is CASSTKTGSGNTIYF. The CDR3 region has the DNA TGTGCCAGCAGTACGAAGACAGGGTCTGGAAACACCATATATTTT.

This CDR3 is CASSYVPSDRGTDTQYF. The CDR3 DNA sequence: TGTGCCAGCAGCTATGTCCCCTCTGACAGGGGCACAGATACGCAGTATTTT. This chain connects TRBV11-2 to TRBJ2-3, with 7 bases aligning to TRBD1. The CDR3 consists of 17 residues. From germline, CDR1 is SGHAT and CDR2 FQNNGV. Trimming removed 4 bases from V and 1 base from J; junction bases left unmatched: 11.

The gene calls are TRBV30 and TRBJ2-3; 8 bases fit TRBD2. V was pared by 2 bases and J by 4 bases, with 2 bases of the junction left unmatched. The CDR3 is made up of 13 amino acids. The germline CDR1 and CDR2 sequences are GTSNPN and SVGIG (reference sequence). DNA of the CDR3: TGTGCCTGGAGTCGGGGGGGGGCAGATACGCAGTATTTT. Its protein product is CAWSRGGADTQYF.

The V call is TRBV24-1, the J call TRBJ2-7; D may be TRBD1 (6 bases). CDR3 size: 13 residues. V lost 3 bases and J 3 bases, leaving 8 bases between the germline ends. CDR1 is KGHDR and CDR2 is SFDVKD in the germline V gene. This CDR3 is CATSDPRGYEQYF. DNA of the CDR3: TGTGCCACCAGTGATCCCAGGGGCTACGAGCAGTACTTC.

The chain has TRBV10-3 and TRBJ1-2, with a possible D match to TRBD1 (5 bases). The CDR3 extends over 13 amino acids. Between the trimmed V and J ends, which lost 7 bases and 1 base, there was a span of 10 bases. Germline lookup yields CDR1 ENHRY and CDR2 SYGVKD. For the CDR3, the DNA is TGTGCCATCACTCCCAGGGATAACTATGGCTACACCTTC. Protein product: CAITPRDNYGYTF.